A single sample is the source of the 8 T cell receptor beta chains below, sequenced in a study of blood T cell repertoires in COVID-19. The protocol was immunoSEQ multiplex PCR, while the TCRdb copy is restricted to in-frame clones and leaves out a portion. The table includes some 150,000 clones, just under 85% detected once. The sequenced material came from peripheral blood. Receptor source: a woman aged 60 to 75 with acute or convalescent COVID-19.

This chain connects TRBV19 to TRBJ2-3; 9 bases agree with TRBD1. Germline V lookup: CDR1 LNHDA, CDR2 SQIVND (reference sequence). V shed 5 bases, J shed 0 bases, and the junction held 9 bases outside the gene matches. The CDR3 is 17 residues long. The CDR3, as DNA: TGTGCCAGTAGTCTCCCTCGGGACAGGGCAAGCACAGATACGCAGTATTTT. Translating it yields CASSLPRDRASTDTQYF.

The V call is TRBV19, the J call TRBJ2-2; no clear D. V was trimmed by 3 bases and J by 4 bases, leaving 12 bases between them. Germline-derived CDR1 and CDR2 are LNHDA and SQIVND (reference sequence). CDR3 length: 15 amino acids. The CDR3 DNA reads TGTGCCAGTAGTATTGAAGGTCGGAGCACCGGGGAGCTGTTTTTT. Its translation is CASSIEGRSTGELFF.

V and J are TRBV15 and TRBJ2-3, with D uncertain. The germline CDR1 and CDR2 sequences are LNHNV and YYDKDF (reference sequence). V dropped 1 base and J dropped 0 bases, with 11 bases sitting between them. The CDR3 contains 16 residues. The CDR3 region is CATSRVGVISTDTQYF. CDR3 sequence (DNA): TGTGCCACCAGCAGAGTGGGCGTCATAAGCACAGATACGCAGTATTTT.

V and J are TRBV18 and TRBJ2-7; TRBD2 is a possible D gene (5 bases). Germline CDR1 KGHSH, CDR2 LQKENI. V was cut by 3 bases and J by 6 bases, with 15 bases left in between. This CDR3 is 14 amino acids long. The CDR3 protein is CASSPSGRAGEQYV. CDR3 nucleotides: TGTGCCAGCTCACCGAGCGGACGGGCTGGCGAGCAGTACGTC.

This clone occurred a few times. The chain combines TRBV2 with TRBJ1-1; 9 bases fit TRBD1. Germline V gene data show CDR1 as SNHLY and CDR2 as FYNNEI. Trimming at V came to 5 bases and at J to 4 bases, leaving 14 bases not matched to a gene. This CDR3 has 17 amino acids. The CDR3 protein is CASSQTTNRGRGTEAFF. DNA of the CDR3: TGTGCCAGCAGTCAAACAACAAACAGGGGGCGGGGCACTGAAGCTTTCTTT.

This chain connects TRBV15 to TRBJ1-2; TRBD1 agrees at 7 bases. The germline V gene has CDR1 LNHNV and CDR2 YYDKDF (reference sequence). Trimming took 1 base from V and 4 from J; bases not matched to a gene: 6. This CDR3 spans 15 amino acids. The CDR3 bases are TGTGCCACCAGCAGAGCAGGGGGGACGGGCTATGGCTACACCTTC. Protein: CATSRAGGTGYGYTF. Supplemented by reference TRBV15 and TRBJ1-2, the full variable domain reads DAMVIQNPRYQVTQFGKPVTLSCSQTLNHNVMYWYQQKSSQAPKLLFHYYDKDFNNEADTPDNFQSRRPNTSFCFLDIRSPGLGDTAMYLCATSRAGGTGYGYTFGSGTRLTVV.

The genes are TRBV18 and TRBJ1-1; D perhaps matches TRBD1 (6 bases). This CDR3 comprises 14 residues. The ends were cut back, 0 bases at V and 3 bases at J, with 8 bases in the middle. Germline V gene data show CDR1 as KGHSH and CDR2 as LQKENI. The DNA for the CDR3 is TGTGCCAGCTCACCACCGGGGGCCGACACTGAAGCTTTCTTT. It encodes CASSPPGADTEAFF.

This clone was counted once. This chain links TRBV11-3 with TRBJ2-3, with 7 nucleotides matching TRBD2. The V gene's germline CDR1 is SGHNT and CDR2 YENEEA. With V trimmed by 1 base and J by 2 bases, 9 bases remained unmatched. The CDR3 extends over 17 amino acids. This CDR3 is CASSLGLASGHTDTQYF. CDR3 bases: TGTGCCAGCAGCTTAGGCTTGGCTAGCGGCCACACAGATACGCAGTATTTT.